This T cell receptor (beta chain) was captured in a study of T-cell reconstitution after alpha-beta-depleted transplantation in children. Unique molecular identifiers were used in preparing the TCRbeta library. TCRdb redid the calling of the PCR reads with MiXCR, one entry per CDR3 protein. Here the sample spans some 600,000 distinct CDR3 sequences, roughly 13% being singletons. At least ten counts were recorded for this clonotype. Its antigen is unidentified. Study-level points and caveats: After one year, T-cell counts and TCRbeta diversity mostly came from new T cells.

The CDR3 loop spans 13 amino acids. V trimming: 2 bases; J trimming: 14 bases; junction bases outside the gene matches: 4. Germline V gene data show CDR1 as ENHRY and CDR2 as SYGVKD. The sequence was obtained from a male patient younger than 18 who had a stem cell transplant for acute myeloid leukemia, so the T cells may come from the graft donor. This material consisted of PBMCs, mostly from graft donor cells, taken 360 days after TCRalphabeta/CD19-depleted stem cell transplant. The chain links TRBV10-3 to TRBJ2-3, with 13 bases that match TRBD2. CDR3 nucleotide sequence: TGTGCCATCAGTGAGCAGGGACTAGCGGGGACGTATTTT. The encoded protein is CAISEQGLAGTYF.